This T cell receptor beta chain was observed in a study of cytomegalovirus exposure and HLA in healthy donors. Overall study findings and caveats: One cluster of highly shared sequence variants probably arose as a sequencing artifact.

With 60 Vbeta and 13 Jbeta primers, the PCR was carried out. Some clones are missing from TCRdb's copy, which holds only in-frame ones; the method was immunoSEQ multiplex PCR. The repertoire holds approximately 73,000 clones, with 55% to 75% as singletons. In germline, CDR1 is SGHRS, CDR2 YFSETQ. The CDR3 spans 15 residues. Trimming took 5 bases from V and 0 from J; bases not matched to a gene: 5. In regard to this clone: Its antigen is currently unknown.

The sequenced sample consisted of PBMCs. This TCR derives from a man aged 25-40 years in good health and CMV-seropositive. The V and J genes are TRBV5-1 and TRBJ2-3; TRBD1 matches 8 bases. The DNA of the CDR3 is TGCGCCAGCAGACCCCGGACAGGGAGCACAGATACGCAGTATTTT. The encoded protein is CASRPRTGSTDTQYF.